The 14 T cell receptor beta chains in this list originate from one sample, sequenced in a study of cytotoxic CD8 clonotypes in ibrutinib-treated CLL. The assay was immunoSEQ multiplex PCR, and TCRdb's table has in-frame clones only and misses some. The sample shows roughly 160,000 clones, roughly 80% of them seen only once. The sample in question was PBMCs, obtained after 12 months of ibrutinib treatment. The receptors come from a human donor with chronic lymphocytic leukemia.

J is TRBJ2-1 and V is TRBV19; 8 bases are a match to TRBD1. V shed 7 bases and J 0 bases; nucleotides not matched to a gene: 5. The CDR3 is 15 residues long. Looked up from germline, CDR1 is LNHDA and CDR2 is SQIVND (reference sequence). CDR3 bases: TGTGCCAGTATCCCCCAGGGGGCCTCCTACAATGAGCAGTTCTTC. Its protein is CASIPQGASYNEQFF.

This chain uses TRBV4-1 with TRBJ2-6; perhaps TRBD2 as D (5 bases). Germline CDR1 MGHRA, CDR2 YSYEKL. The V gene lost 0 bases and the J gene lost 2 bases, with 8 bases spanning the gap. There are 16 residues in the CDR3. CDR3 sequence reads: CASSQDLRAGANVLTF. The DNA of the CDR3 is TGCGCCAGCAGCCAAGATCTGAGGGCTGGGGCCAACGTCCTGACTTTC.

V is TRBV27 and J is TRBJ2-7, with 10 bases aligning to TRBD1. The J segment lost 2 bases and the V segment lost 5 bases, leaving 9 bases of the junction unmatched. The V gene's germline CDR1 is MNHEY and CDR2 SMNVEV (reference sequence). This CDR3 has 16 amino acids. The CDR3 bases are TGTGCCAGCAGTCATACACCGGGACAGGGGCCCTACGAGCAGTACTTC. Its translation is CASSHTPGQGPYEQYF.

The chain's CDR3 is CASSQDSTYSGNTIYF. The CDR3 nucleotides read TGTGCCAGCAGCCAAGATTCGACGTACTCTGGAAACACCATATATTTT. The gene calls are TRBV4-2 and TRBJ1-3; no clear D. This CDR3 is built from 16 residues. V shed 0 bases and J shed 0 bases, with 9 bases lying between them. Germline V gives CDR1 LGHNA, CDR2 YNFKEQ.

CDR3 DNA sequence: TGTGCCAGCAGTTCATTTCAAGACTCACGTGGCTACACCTTC. It translates to CASSSFQDSRGYTF. This sequence joins TRBV6-5 and TRBJ1-2; D remains ambiguous. CDR3 size: 14 residues. Germline CDR1 is MNHEY and CDR2 is SVGAGI. Trimming removed 4 bases at V and 7 bases at J, with 16 bases between.

This clone was observed a handful of times. The chain recombines TRBV19 with TRBJ1-2; 7 positions match TRBD1. The CDR3 contains 12 residues. V was pared by 3 bases and J by 5 bases, with 0 bases of the junction left unmatched. The V gene's germline CDR1 is LNHDA and CDR2 SQIVND (reference sequence). CDR3 region: CASSMGQYGYTF. CDR3 in DNA: TGTGCCAGTAGTATGGGACAGTATGGCTACACCTTC.

A few counts support this clone. The chain joins TRBV18 to TRBJ1-2; the D gene is possibly TRBD1 (5 bases). Germline CDR1 and CDR2: KGHSH and LQKENI. The V end lost 2 bases, the J end lost 5 bases, and 6 bases lay between the germline ends. The CDR3 runs to 12 residues. The CDR3 sequence is CASSPGGYGYTF. CDR3 in DNA: TGTGCCAGCTCACCAGGGGGATATGGCTACACCTTC.

The CDR3 DNA reads as TGTGCCAGCAGCTTAGCGTCTGCAGGGGGCAGAACTGAAGCTTTCTTT. Translated: CASSLASAGGRTEAFF. The chain couples TRBV7-2 to TRBJ1-1; 8 nucleotides align to TRBD1. From germline, CDR1 is SGHTA and CDR2 FQGNSA. CDR3 length: 16 amino acids. V was clipped by 0 bases and J by 5 bases; unmatched bases: 8.

The J gene is TRBJ2-7, the V gene TRBV6-5; 9 nucleotides line up with TRBD1. Germline loops: CDR1 MNHEY, CDR2 SVGAGI. The ends lost 9 bases at V and 7 bases at J; junction bases unmatched: 10. The CDR3 totals 13 residues. As DNA, the CDR3 is TGTGCCAGTTCCAGGACAGGGGTGGGTGAGCAGTACTTC. It specifies CASSRTGVGEQYF.

The chain has TRBV7-8 and TRBJ1-1; weak D call: TRBD1 (5 bases). CDR1 is SGHVS and CDR2 is FQNEAQ in the germline V gene. CDR3 length: 15 amino acids. Trimming stripped 2 bases from V and 0 bases from J, with 10 bases between. This CDR3 is CASSLNRGMNTEAFF. The CDR3 coding sequence is TGTGCCAGCAGCTTAAATCGGGGCATGAACACTGAAGCTTTCTTT.

The rearrangement links TRBV27 to TRBJ2-7; 9 bases are a match to TRBD1. Germline CDR1 reads MNHEY; CDR2 reads SMNVEV (reference sequence). The CDR3 totals 18 residues. The V and J ends lost 7 bases and 9 bases, in that order; junction bases with no gene match: 25. In DNA, the CDR3 is TGTGCCAGCAACTCGCCCCGGACACTCCCTCGGGACAGGGAAGTGCAGTACTTC. It translates to CASNSPRTLPRDREVQYF.

The chain carries TRBV4-3 and TRBJ2-2, with 12 bases matching TRBD2. J gave up 7 bases and V 0 bases, and 9 bases lay outside the gene matches. The V gene's germline CDR1 is LGHNA and CDR2 YSLEER. The CDR3 is made up of 18 amino acids. The CDR3 coding sequence is TGCGCCAGCAGCCAAGATCCTGCTAGCGGGAGGGCTCACGGGGAGCTGTTTTTT. Protein: CASSQDPASGRAHGELFF.

This chain joins TRBV28 and TRBJ1-1; possible D gene TRBD1, 5 bases. The CDR3 loop spans 15 amino acids. Germline loops: CDR1 MDHEN, CDR2 SYDVKM. Deletions cut 6 bases from V and 0 bases from J, with 14 bases between. CDR3 region: CASRTATGMNTEAFF. As DNA, the CDR3 is TGTGCCAGCAGAACCGCCACAGGAATGAACACTGAAGCTTTCTTT.

The chain joins TRBV2 to TRBJ2-3, with D possibly being TRBD1 (5 bases). The V end was cut by 6 bases, the J end by 0 bases, with 22 bases between. The CDR3 runs to 18 residues. Germline V gene sequence: CDR1 SNHLY, CDR2 FYNNEI. CDR3 sequence: CASRTLTASLSSTDTQYF. Written as DNA, the CDR3 is TGTGCCAGCAGGACCCTGACAGCGTCCTTATCTAGCACAGATACGCAGTATTTT.